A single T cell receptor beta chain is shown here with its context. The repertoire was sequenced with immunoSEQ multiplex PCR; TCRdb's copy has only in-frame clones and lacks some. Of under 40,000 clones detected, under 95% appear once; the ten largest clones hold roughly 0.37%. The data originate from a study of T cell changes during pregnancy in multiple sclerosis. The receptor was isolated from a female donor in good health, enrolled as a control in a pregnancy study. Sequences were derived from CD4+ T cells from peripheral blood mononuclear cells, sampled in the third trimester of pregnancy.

The CDR3 DNA reads TGTGCCAGCCGGGAGGAGGGCAATCAGCCCCAGCATTTT. It translates to CASREEGNQPQHF. V is TRBV16 and J is TRBJ1-5, with D hard to call. The germline V gene encodes CDR1 KGHSY and CDR2 FQNENV. The V end lost 8 bases, the J end lost 2 bases, and 10 bases lay between the germline ends. CDR3 length: 13 residues.